The rows below give T cell receptor beta chains drawn from one sample of a study of blood T cells in healthy people across ages. TCRdb reprocessed the 5' RACE reads with MiXCR, giving one entry per CDR3 protein. The sample has 600,000 to 1,000,000 distinct CDR3 sequences, around 25% seen once. The sample was also reused in another study, on T cells of mothers and their children.

The source material was blood. The receptors were gathered from a boy aged 5-17 years in good health. Both conserved end residues are part of each CDR3. D genes are given only for firm matches. Size values are once, few and many counts, or a class for expanded clones, and some rows have none.

CDR3 DNA,CDR3 protein,clone size,CDR3 length,D gene,V gene,J gene
TGTGCCAGCAGCCAAGTGATAGGGGGAAACATTCAGTACTTC,CASSQVIGGNIQYF,few,14,.,TRBV4-2,TRBJ2-4
TGTGCCAGCAGTTACGAGGGGAGTGGGTTAAATAATTCACCCCTCCACTTT,CASSYEGSGLNNSPLHF,.,17,.,TRBV6-5,TRBJ1-6
TGTGCCAGCAGCCCCCCCCCTGTCTACGAGCAGTACTTC,CASSPPPVYEQYF,few,13,.,TRBV28,TRBJ2-7
TGCAGCGTTGAGGTCGTGAGCGGAGGCACAGATACGCAGTATTTT,CSVEVVSGGTDTQYF,.,15,.,TRBV29-1,TRBJ2-3
TGTGCCAGCAGCCGAACTACAGGGTGGGCGTACTTC,CASSRTTGWAYF,few,12,.,TRBV7-9,TRBJ2-1
TGTTCCAGCAGCTTTCGGACAGATACGCAGTATTTT,CSSSFRTDTQYF,few,12,.,TRBV7-9,TRBJ2-3
TGTGCCAGCAGCGCATCGATAGGGCTAGCGGGAGCAGGAGGAGAGACCCAGTACTTC,CASSASIGLAGAGGETQYF,once,19,TRBD2,TRBV9,TRBJ2-5
TGCGCCAGCATGGGCAGACTAGCGGGAGTCAATGAGCAGTTCTTC,CASMGRLAGVNEQFF,.,15,TRBD2,TRBV5-1,TRBJ2-1
TGCGCCAGCAGCCAACCCGGGGACGCCGGGGAGCTGTTTTTT,CASSQPGDAGELFF,few,14,.,TRBV4-3,TRBJ2-2
TGTGCCAGCAGTCCTGACTGGGGGGAAGAGACCCAGTACTTC,CASSPDWGEETQYF,.,14,.,TRBV28,TRBJ2-5
TGTGCCATCGGCGCTGCCGGGCCAATGGAGCAGTACTTC,CAIGAAGPMEQYF,.,13,.,TRBV10-3,TRBJ2-7
TGTGCCAGCAGTGTATACCTGTACAATGAGCAGTTCTTC,CASSVYLYNEQFF,.,13,.,TRBV25-1,TRBJ2-1
TGCAGTGCTAGAGCGGGAGGGCGTAACACCGGGGAGCTGTTTTTT,CSARAGGRNTGELFF,.,15,TRBD2,TRBV20-1,TRBJ2-2
TGTGCCAGCAGCTTAGTTGCAGTTAACTATGGCTACACCTTC,CASSLVAVNYGYTF,few,14,.,TRBV7-9,TRBJ1-2
TGCAGCGGGGCCCGGGTAGATCCCCATGAGCAGTTCTTC,CSGARVDPHEQFF,few,13,.,TRBV29-1,TRBJ2-1
TGTGCCAGCAGTGCCCCGGAGGGCTATGGCTACACCTTC,CASSAPEGYGYTF,few,13,.,TRBV25-1,TRBJ1-2
TGTGCCAGCAGCCAGACTAGCGGGGGGCTCTACAATGAGCAGTTCTTC,CASSQTSGGLYNEQFF,few,16,TRBD2,TRBV7-3,TRBJ2-1
TGTGCCAGCAGCTTTACCTCAGGGGGATACGAGCAGTACTTC,CASSFTSGGYEQYF,many,14,TRBD1,TRBV14,TRBJ2-7
TGTGCCAGCAGTTTACAGCCGAGGGAAGAAAAACTGTTTTTT,CASSLQPREEKLFF,.,14,.,TRBV28,TRBJ1-4
TGTGCCAGCAGTTCCGGCAGGGTTTCTATAGCCAAAAACATTCAGTACTTC,CASSSGRVSIAKNIQYF,few,17,.,TRBV28,TRBJ2-4
TGCGCCAGCAGCCAAGAAAGACAGGGAGAGACCCAGTACTTC,CASSQERQGETQYF,.,14,TRBD1,TRBV4-3,TRBJ2-5
TGCAGCGCAGCAAGACCGGAGAACACTGAGGCTTTCTTT,CSAARPENTEAFF,.,13,.,TRBV29-1,TRBJ1-1